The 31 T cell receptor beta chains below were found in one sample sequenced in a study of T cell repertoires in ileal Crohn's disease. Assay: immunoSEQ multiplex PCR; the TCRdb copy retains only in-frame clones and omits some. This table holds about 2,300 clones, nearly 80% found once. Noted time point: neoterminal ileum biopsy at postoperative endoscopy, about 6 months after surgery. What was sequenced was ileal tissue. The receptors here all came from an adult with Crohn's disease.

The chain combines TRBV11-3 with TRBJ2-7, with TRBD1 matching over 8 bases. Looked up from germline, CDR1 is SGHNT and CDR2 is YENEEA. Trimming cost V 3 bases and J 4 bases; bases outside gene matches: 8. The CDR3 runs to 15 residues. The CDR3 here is CASSLMAGGSYEQYF. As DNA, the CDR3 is TGTGCCAGCAGCTTGATGGCAGGGGGCTCTTACGAGCAGTACTTC.

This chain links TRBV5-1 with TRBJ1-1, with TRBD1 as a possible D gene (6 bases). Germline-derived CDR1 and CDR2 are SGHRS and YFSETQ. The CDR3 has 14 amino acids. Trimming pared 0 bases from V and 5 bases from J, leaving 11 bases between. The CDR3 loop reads CASSLDGGATEAFF. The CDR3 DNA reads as TGCGCCAGCAGCTTGGATGGGGGGGCGACTGAAGCTTTCTTT.

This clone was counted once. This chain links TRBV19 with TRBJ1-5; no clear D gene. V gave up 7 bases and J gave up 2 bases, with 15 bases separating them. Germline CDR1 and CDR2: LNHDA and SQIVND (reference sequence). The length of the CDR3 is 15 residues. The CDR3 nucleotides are TGTGCCAGTATGGGAGCCCACCGGGGCAATCAGCCCCAGCATTTT. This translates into CASMGAHRGNQPQHF.

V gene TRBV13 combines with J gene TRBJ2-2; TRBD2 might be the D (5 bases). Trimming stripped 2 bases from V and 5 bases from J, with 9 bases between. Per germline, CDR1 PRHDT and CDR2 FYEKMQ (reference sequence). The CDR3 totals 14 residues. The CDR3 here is CASSLNSGTGELFF. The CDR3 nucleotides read TGTGCCAGCAGCTTAAATTCGGGAACCGGGGAGCTGTTTTTT.

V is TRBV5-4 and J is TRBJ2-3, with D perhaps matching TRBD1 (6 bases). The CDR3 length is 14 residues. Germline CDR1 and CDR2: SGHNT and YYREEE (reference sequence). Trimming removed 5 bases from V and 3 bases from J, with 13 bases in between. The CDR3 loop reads CASRFDRRTDTQYF. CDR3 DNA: TGTGCCAGCAGGTTCGACAGGAGGACAGATACGCAGTATTTT.

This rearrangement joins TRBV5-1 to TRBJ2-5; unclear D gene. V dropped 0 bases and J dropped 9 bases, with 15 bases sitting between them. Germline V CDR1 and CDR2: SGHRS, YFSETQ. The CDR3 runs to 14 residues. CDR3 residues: CASSLVGSSLAQYF. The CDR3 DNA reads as TGCGCCAGCAGCTTGGTGGGCAGTTCGTTGGCCCAGTACTTC.

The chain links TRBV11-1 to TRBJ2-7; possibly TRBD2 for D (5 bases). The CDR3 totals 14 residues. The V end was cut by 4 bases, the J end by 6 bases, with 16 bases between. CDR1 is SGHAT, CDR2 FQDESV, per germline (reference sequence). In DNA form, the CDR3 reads TGTGCCAGCAGCTATGCGGCGGGCCGTAGCGAGCAGTACTTC. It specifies CASSYAAGRSEQYF.

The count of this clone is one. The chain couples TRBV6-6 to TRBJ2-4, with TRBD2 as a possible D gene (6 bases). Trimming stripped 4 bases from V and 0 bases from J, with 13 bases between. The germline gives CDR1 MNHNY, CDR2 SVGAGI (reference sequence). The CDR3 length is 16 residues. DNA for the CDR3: TGTGCCAGCAGTTGGGAGGCTAGCCTAGCCAAAAACATTCAGTACTTC. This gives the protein CASSWEASLAKNIQYF.

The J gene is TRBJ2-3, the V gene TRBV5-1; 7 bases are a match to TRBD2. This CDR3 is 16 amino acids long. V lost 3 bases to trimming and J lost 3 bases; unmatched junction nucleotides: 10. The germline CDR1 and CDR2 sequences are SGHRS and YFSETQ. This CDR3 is CASSSGNGLGTDTQYF. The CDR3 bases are TGCGCCAGCAGCTCCGGGAACGGACTAGGAACAGATACGCAGTATTTT.

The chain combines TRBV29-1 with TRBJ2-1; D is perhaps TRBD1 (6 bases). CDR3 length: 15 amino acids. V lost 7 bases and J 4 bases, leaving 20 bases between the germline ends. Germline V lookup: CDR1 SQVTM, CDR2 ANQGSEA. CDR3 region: CSASPLGQNYNEQFF. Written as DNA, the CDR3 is TGCAGCGCATCTCCCCTAGGACAGAATTACAATGAGCAGTTCTTC.

The DNA for the CDR3 is TGTGCCAGCGGTCAGGTTTTGAACACTGAAGCTTTCTTT. It translates to CASGQVLNTEAFF. The gene calls are TRBV6-5 and TRBJ1-1; D unclear. Germline lookup yields CDR1 MNHEY and CDR2 SVGAGI. CDR3 length: 13 amino acids. With 8 bases removed from V and 0 bases from J, the gap between germline ends came to 10 bases.

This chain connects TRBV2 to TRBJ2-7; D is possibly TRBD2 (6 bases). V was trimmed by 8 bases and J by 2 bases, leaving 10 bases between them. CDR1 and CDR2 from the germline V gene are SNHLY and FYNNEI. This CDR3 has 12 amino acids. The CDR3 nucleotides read TGTGCCAGCGGGGGGACCCCCTACGAGCAGTACTTC. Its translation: CASGGTPYEQYF. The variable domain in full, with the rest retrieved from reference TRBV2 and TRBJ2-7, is EPEVTQTPSHQVTQMGQEVILRCVPISNHLYFYWYRQILGQKVEFLVSFYNNEISEKSEIFDDQFSVERPDGSNFTLKIRSTKLEDSAMYFCASGGTPYEQYFGPGTRLTVT.

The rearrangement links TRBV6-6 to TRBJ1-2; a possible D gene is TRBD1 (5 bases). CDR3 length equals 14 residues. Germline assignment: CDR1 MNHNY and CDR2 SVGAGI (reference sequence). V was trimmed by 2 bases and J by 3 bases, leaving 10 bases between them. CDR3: CASSYGGTDYGYTF. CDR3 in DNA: TGTGCCAGCAGTTACGGCGGGACGGACTATGGCTACACCTTC.

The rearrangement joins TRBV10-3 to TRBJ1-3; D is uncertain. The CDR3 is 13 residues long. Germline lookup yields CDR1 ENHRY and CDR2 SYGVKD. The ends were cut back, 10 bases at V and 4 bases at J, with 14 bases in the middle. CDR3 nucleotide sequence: TGTGCCACCAGCAGGACGGGGGGAAACACCATATATTTT. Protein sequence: CATSRTGGNTIYF.

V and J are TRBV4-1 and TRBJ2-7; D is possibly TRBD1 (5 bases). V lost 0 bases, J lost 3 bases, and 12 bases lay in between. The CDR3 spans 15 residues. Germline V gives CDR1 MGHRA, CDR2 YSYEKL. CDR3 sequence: CASSQDYGQGYEQYF. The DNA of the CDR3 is TGCGCCAGCAGCCAAGATTACGGGCAGGGCTACGAGCAGTACTTC.

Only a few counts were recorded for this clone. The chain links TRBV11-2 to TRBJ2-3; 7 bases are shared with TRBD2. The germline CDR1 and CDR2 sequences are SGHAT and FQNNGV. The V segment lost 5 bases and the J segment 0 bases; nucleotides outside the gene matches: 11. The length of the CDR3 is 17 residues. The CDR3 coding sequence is TGTGCCAGCAGCCCGGGGGGAGGGAGAGTGAGCACAGATACGCAGTATTTT. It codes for CASSPGGGRVSTDTQYF.

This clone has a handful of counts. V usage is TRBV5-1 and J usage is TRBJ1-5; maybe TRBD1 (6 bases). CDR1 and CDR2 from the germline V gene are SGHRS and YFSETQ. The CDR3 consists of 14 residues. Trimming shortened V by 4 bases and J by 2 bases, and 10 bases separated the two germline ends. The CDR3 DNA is TGCGCCAGCAGCGAATCAGGGGGCAATCAGCCCCAGCATTTT. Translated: CASSESGGNQPQHF.

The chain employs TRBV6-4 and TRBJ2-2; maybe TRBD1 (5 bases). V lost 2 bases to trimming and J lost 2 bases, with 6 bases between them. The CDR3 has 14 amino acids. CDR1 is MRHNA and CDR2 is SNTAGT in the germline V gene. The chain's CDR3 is CASSDGQNTGELFF. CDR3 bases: TGTGCCAGCAGTGACGGACAAAACACCGGGGAGCTGTTTTTT.

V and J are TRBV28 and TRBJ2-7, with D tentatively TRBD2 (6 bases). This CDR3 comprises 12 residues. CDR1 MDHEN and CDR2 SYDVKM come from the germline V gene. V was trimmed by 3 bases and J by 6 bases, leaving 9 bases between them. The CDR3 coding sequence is TGTGCCAGCAGTTTTGTCGGGGGCGAGCAGTACTTC. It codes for CASSFVGGEQYF.

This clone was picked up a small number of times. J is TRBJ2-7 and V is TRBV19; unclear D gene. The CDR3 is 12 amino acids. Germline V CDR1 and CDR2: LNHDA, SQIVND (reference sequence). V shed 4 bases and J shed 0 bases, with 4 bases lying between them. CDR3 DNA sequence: TGTGCCAGTAGTACCGGCTCCTACGAGCAGTACTTC. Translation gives CASSTGSYEQYF.

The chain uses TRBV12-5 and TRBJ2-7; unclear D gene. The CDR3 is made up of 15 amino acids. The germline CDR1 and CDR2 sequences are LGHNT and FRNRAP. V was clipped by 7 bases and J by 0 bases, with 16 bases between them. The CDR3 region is CASAIALTSSYEQYF. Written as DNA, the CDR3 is TGTGCTAGTGCCATAGCCTTAACGAGCTCCTACGAGCAGTACTTC.

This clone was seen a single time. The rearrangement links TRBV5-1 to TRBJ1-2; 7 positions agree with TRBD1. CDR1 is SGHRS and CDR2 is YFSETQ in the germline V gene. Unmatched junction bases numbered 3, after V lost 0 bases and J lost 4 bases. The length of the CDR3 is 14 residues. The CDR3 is CASSLDGQAYGYTF. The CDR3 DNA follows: TGCGCCAGCAGCTTGGATGGACAGGCCTATGGCTACACCTTC.

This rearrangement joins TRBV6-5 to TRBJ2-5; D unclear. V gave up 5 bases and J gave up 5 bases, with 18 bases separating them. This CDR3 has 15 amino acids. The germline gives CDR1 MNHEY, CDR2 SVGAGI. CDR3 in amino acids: CASSRSIRFRETQYF. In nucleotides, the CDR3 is TGTGCCAGCAGTCGATCCATCAGATTCAGGGAGACCCAGTACTTC.

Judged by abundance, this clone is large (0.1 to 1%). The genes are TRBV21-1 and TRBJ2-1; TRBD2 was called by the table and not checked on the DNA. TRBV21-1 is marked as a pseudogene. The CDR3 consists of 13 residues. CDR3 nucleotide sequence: TGTGCCAGCAGCATCGGTTACCACAATGAGCAGTTCTTC. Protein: CASSIGYHNEQFF.

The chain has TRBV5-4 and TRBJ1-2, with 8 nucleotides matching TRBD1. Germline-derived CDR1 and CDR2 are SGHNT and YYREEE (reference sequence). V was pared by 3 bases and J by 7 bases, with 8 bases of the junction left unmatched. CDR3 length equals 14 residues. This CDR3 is CASSWGQGATGYTF. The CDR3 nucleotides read TGTGCCAGCAGCTGGGGGCAGGGGGCTACTGGCTACACCTTC.

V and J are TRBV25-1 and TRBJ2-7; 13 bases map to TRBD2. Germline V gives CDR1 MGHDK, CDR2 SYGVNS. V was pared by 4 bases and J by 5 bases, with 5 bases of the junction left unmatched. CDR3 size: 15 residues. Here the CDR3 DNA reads TGTGCCAGCAGTGGGTCCGGGACTAGCGGGGACGAGCAGTACTTC. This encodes CASSGSGTSGDEQYF.

The CDR3 is CASSPPGDIINEKLFF. For the CDR3, the DNA is TGTGCCAGCTCACCACCCGGCGACATCATTAATGAAAAACTGTTTTTT. This chain connects TRBV18 to TRBJ1-4; D is uncertain. CDR3 size: 16 residues. The germline V gene encodes CDR1 KGHSH and CDR2 LQKENI. V dropped 0 bases and J dropped 4 bases, with 12 bases sitting between them.

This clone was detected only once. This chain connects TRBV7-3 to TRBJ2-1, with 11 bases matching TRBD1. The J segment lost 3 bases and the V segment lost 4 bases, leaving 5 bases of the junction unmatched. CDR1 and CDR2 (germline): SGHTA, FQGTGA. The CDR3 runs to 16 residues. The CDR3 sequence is CASSSRTGGLYNEQFF. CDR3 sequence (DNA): TGTGCCAGCAGCTCGCGGACAGGGGGCCTCTACAATGAGCAGTTCTTC.

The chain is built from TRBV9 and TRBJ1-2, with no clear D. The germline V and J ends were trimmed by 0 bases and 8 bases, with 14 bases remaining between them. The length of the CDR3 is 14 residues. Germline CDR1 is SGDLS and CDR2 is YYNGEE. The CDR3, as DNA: TGTGCCAGCAGCGTAGATCGAGACTTGAGGGGCTACACCTTC. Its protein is CASSVDRDLRGYTF.

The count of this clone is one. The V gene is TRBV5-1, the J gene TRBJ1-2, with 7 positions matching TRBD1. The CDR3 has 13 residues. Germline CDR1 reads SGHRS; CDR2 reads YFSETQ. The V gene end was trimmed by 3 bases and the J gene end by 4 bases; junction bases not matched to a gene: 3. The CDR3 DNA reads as TGCGCCAGCAGCTCCCGGGACAGCTATGGCTACACCTTC. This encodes CASSSRDSYGYTF. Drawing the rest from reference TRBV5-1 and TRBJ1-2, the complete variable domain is KAGVTQTPRYLIKTRGQQVTLSCSPISGHRSVSWYQQTPGQGLQFLFEYFSETQRNKGNFPGRFSGRQFSNSRSEMNVSTLELGDSALYLCASSSRDSYGYTFGSGTRLTVV.

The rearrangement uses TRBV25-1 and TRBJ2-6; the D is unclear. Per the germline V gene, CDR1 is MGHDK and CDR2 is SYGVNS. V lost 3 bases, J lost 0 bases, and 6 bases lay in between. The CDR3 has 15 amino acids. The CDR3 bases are TGTGCCAGCAGTGATGGCAACTCTGGGGCCAACGTCCTGACTTTC. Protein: CASSDGNSGANVLTF.